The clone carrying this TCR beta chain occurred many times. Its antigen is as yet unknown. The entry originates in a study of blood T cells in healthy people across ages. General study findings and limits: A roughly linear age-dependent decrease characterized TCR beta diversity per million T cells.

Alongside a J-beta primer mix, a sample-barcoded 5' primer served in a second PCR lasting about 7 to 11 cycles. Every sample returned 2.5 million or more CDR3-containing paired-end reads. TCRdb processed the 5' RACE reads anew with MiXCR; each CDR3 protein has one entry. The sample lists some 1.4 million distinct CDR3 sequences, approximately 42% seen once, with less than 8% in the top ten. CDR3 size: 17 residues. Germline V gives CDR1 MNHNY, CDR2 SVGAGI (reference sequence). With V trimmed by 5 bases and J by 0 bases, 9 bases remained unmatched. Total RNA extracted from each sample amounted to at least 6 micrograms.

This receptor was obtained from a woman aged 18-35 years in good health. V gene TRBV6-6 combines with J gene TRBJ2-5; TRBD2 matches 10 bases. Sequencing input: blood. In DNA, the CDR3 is TGTGCCAGCAGTCTAGCGGGGGCCCTACAAAACCAAGAGACCCAGTACTTC. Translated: CASSLAGALQNQETQYF.